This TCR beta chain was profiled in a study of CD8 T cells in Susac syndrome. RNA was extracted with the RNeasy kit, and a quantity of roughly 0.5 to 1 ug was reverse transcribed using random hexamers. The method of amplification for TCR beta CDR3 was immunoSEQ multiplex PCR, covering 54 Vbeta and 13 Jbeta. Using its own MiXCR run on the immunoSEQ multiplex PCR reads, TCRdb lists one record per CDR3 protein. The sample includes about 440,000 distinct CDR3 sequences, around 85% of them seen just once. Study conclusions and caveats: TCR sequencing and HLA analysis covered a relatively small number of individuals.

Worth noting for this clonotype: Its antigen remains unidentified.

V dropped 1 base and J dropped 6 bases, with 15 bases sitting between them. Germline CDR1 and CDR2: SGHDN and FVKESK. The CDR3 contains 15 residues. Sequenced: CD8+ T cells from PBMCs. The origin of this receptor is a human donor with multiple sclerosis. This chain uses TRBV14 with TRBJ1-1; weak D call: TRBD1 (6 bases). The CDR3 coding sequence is TGTGCCAGCAGCCAAGGCGTTGTGGGGGCCCCTGAAGCTTTCTTT. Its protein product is CASSQGVVGAPEAFF.